The 31 T cell receptor beta chains below all came from one sample that was sequenced in a study of blood T cells in healthy people across ages. Primers used in a second PCR of roughly 6 to 11 cycles were a sample-barcoded 5' primer and a J-beta primer mix. From the 5' RACE reads, TCRdb called clonotypes with MiXCR, one entry per CDR3 protein. The sample includes around 800,000 distinct CDR3 sequences, about 62% of them seen just once. The sample consisted of blood. These receptors were taken from a man aged 25-45 years in good health.

The chain recombines TRBV20-1 with TRBJ1-2; TRBD1 agrees at 8 bases. CDR3 size: 17 residues. The germline V gene has CDR1 DFQATT and CDR2 SNEGSKA (reference sequence). V trimming: 1 base; J trimming: 2 bases; junction bases outside the gene matches: 12. Written as DNA, the CDR3 is TGCAGTGCTAGAGGGAGGGACAGGCGGACGAAAAACTATGGCTACACCTTC. Translating it yields CSARGRDRRTKNYGYTF.

V usage is TRBV4-3 and J usage is TRBJ2-3; D unclear. V was clipped by 2 bases and J by 0 bases, with 9 bases between them. Germline V gene lookup returns CDR1 LGHNA and CDR2 YSLEER. The CDR3 is 15 residues long. CDR3 residues: CASSQSKVSTDTQYF. The CDR3 DNA follows: TGCGCCAGCAGCCAATCGAAAGTAAGCACAGATACGCAGTATTTT.

The chain links TRBV7-8 to TRBJ1-6, with D possibly being TRBD1 (6 bases). From germline, CDR1 is SGHVS and CDR2 FQNEAQ. This CDR3 contains 14 residues. The ends were cut back, 6 bases at V and 7 bases at J, with 13 bases in the middle. The CDR3 region is CASRPDRLNSPLHF. CDR3 DNA: TGTGCCAGCAGACCCGACAGGTTAAATTCACCCCTCCACTTT.

This sequence joins TRBV12-3 or TRBV12-4 and TRBJ2-3; D may be TRBD1 (6 bases). Trimming removed 7 bases from V and 0 bases from J, with 17 bases in between. CDR3 length equals 16 residues. The DNA for the CDR3 is TGTGCCAGCAACCTTGGGACAAGACTTAGCACAGATACGCAGTATTTT. This sequence encodes CASNLGTRLSTDTQYF.

The V gene is TRBV3-1, the J gene TRBJ2-5; 13 bases match TRBD2. CDR3 length equals 19 residues. Germline V gene data show CDR1 as LGHDT and CDR2 as YNNKEL (reference sequence). V shed 1 base, J shed 5 bases, and the junction held 13 bases outside the gene matches. DNA for the CDR3: TGTGCCAGCAGCCAAGCAGAGACTAGCGGGGGGAACTACCGTGAGACCCAGTACTTC. It is translated as CASSQAETSGGNYRETQYF.

V is TRBV7-2 and J is TRBJ2-5, with D hard to call. Trimming removed 6 bases at V and 6 bases at J, with 20 bases between. The CDR3 is made up of 15 amino acids. Germline-derived CDR1 and CDR2 are SGHTA and FQGNSA. CDR3 nucleotide sequence: TGTGCCAGCAGGTCCCCCTCGGACGGAGAGAAGACCCAGTACTTC. This gives the protein CASRSPSDGEKTQYF.

This rearrangement joins TRBV15 to TRBJ2-3; maybe TRBD1 (5 bases). The CDR3 has 16 residues. V shed 0 bases and J shed 4 bases, with 14 bases lying between them. The V gene's germline CDR1 is LNHNV and CDR2 YYDKDF (reference sequence). The CDR3 DNA sequence: TGTGCCACCAGCAGAGATTCCGGACCAGGGCCAGATACGCAGTATTTT. As protein: CATSRDSGPGPDTQYF.

The rearrangement joins TRBV9 to TRBJ2-4; perhaps TRBD1 as D (6 bases). The end of the DNA aligns better with TRBJ2-7, so the J call may be wrong. Germline-derived CDR1 and CDR2 are SGDLS and YYNGEE. The CDR3 totals 17 residues. The CDR3 DNA sequence: TGTGCCAGCAGCGAACGAAGGGACACCCGGATTATTTACGAGCAGTACTTC. As protein: CASSERRDTRIIYEQYF.

The V gene is TRBV29-1, the J gene TRBJ2-7, with TRBD2 as a possible D gene (5 bases). This CDR3 contains 16 residues. V shed 0 bases and J shed 2 bases, with 17 bases lying between them. CDR1 SQVTM and CDR2 ANQGSEA come from the germline V gene. CDR3 DNA: TGCAGCGTTGAAGATGCGGAGGCGTCCAGGCCCTACGAGCAGTACTTC. Protein product: CSVEDAEASRPYEQYF.

The chain combines TRBV7-8 with TRBJ1-5; TRBD1 is a possible D gene (5 bases). This CDR3 spans 15 amino acids. CDR1 SGHVS and CDR2 FQNEAQ come from the germline V gene. V was trimmed by 2 bases and J by 3 bases, leaving 11 bases between them. The CDR3, as DNA: TGTGCCAGCAGCTTAATCGGGGGAATCAATCAGCCCCAGCATTTT. Translation gives CASSLIGGINQPQHF.

V is TRBV30 and J is TRBJ1-6; D is uncertain. CDR1 GTSNPN and CDR2 SVGIG come from the germline V gene (reference sequence). Trimming cost V 4 bases and J 7 bases, with 8 bases left between them. The CDR3 has 12 residues. The CDR3 DNA reads as TGTGCCTGGAAAAATGGGAATTCACCCCTCCACTTT. It translates to CAWKNGNSPLHF. Variable domain in full (rest from reference TRBV30 and TRBJ1-6): SQTIHQWPATLVQPVGSPLSLECTVEGTSNPNLYWYRQAAGRGLQLLFYSVGIGQISSEVPQNLSASRPQDRQFILSSKKLLLSDSGFYLCAWKNGNSPLHFGNGTRLTVT.

V usage is TRBV7-9 and J usage is TRBJ1-6; D perhaps matches TRBD1 (5 bases). CDR1 SEHNR and CDR2 FQNEAQ come from the germline V gene (reference sequence). The CDR3 consists of 12 residues. Trimming left V 1 base short and J 11 bases short, with 6 bases between. The CDR3 sequence: CASSLEGTPLHF. CDR3 nucleotide sequence: TGTGCCAGCAGCTTAGAGGGGACACCCCTCCACTTT.

The rearrangement uses TRBV29-1 and TRBJ2-1, with D possibly called TRBD1 or TRBD2 (7 bases each). The CDR3 runs to 15 residues. Trimming left V 0 bases short and J 5 bases short, with 14 bases between. Germline V gives CDR1 SQVTM, CDR2 ANQGSEA. The CDR3 reads CSVEDRGGVHNEQFF. CDR3 DNA sequence: TGCAGCGTTGAAGACAGGGGGGGGGTGCACAATGAGCAGTTCTTC.

The chain combines TRBV13 with TRBJ2-1, with D perhaps matching TRBD1 (5 bases). Trimming took 5 bases from V and 5 from J, leaving 13 bases between them. Germline values: CDR1 PRHDT, CDR2 FYEKMQ (reference sequence). The CDR3 covers 14 residues. The CDR3 DNA sequence: TGTGCCAGCAGCCCTGGCCCAGGGCACAATGAGCAGTTCTTC. It encodes CASSPGPGHNEQFF.

This clonotype occurred a few times. The CDR3 sequence is CSAGLAGGLPYEQYF. The CDR3 DNA is TGCAGTGCTGGACTAGCGGGGGGATTACCCTACGAGCAGTACTTC. The chain links TRBV20-1 to TRBJ2-7; 14 nucleotides agree with TRBD2. Germline loops: CDR1 DFQATT, CDR2 SNEGSKA (reference sequence). CDR3 length: 15 residues. After removal of 5 bases from V and 2 bases from J, the junction contained 5 bases not matched to a gene.

This clonotype is a singleton in its sample. The rearrangement joins TRBV6-1 to TRBJ2-1; the D gene is possibly TRBD1 (6 bases). The DNA end is a closer match to TRBJ2-7, so the J assignment may be wrong. This CDR3 spans 11 amino acids. Per the germline V gene, CDR1 is MNHNS and CDR2 is SASEGT. DNA of the CDR3: TGTGCCAGGAGGGGGTCGGATGAGCAGTACTTC. Translated: CARRGSDEQYF.

A few counts support this clonotype. The rearrangement links TRBV12-3 or TRBV12-4 to TRBJ2-3; TRBD2 matches 12 bases. The CDR3 spans 16 residues. V lost 5 bases to trimming and J lost 1 base; unmatched junction nucleotides: 4. CDR3 loop: CASSKPSGGGTDTQYF. Here the CDR3 DNA reads TGTGCCAGCAGTAAACCTAGCGGGGGGGGCACAGATACGCAGTATTTT.

This chain joins TRBV27 and TRBJ2-7; 9 bases are shared with TRBD1. The CDR3 has 15 amino acids. CDR1 is MNHEY, CDR2 SMNVEV, per germline (reference sequence). Trimming at V came to 1 base and at J to 4 bases, leaving 5 bases not matched to a gene. CDR3 in amino acids: CASSLLGQGFYEQYF. CDR3 DNA: TGTGCCAGCAGTTTATTGGGACAGGGCTTTTACGAGCAGTACTTC.

J is TRBJ2-1 and V is TRBV7-2; perhaps TRBD1 as D (8 bases). With 4 bases removed from V and 12 bases from J, the gap between germline ends came to 22 bases. This CDR3 is built from 15 residues. Germline lookup yields CDR1 SGHTA and CDR2 FQGNSA. The CDR3 sequence is CASSSGQGGGGAQFF. The CDR3 DNA reads TGTGCCAGCAGCTCCGGACAGGGAGGTGGGGGGGCGCAGTTCTTC.

CDR3 bases: TGTGCCAGCAGCCAAGATCGCCCGTCGTCGGGTTCACCCCTCCACTTT. This gives the protein CASSQDRPSSGSPLHF. The V and J genes are TRBV14 and TRBJ1-6; no firm D call. V shed 0 bases and J shed 9 bases, with 15 bases lying between them. This CDR3 contains 16 residues. Germline V lookup: CDR1 SGHDN, CDR2 FVKESK.

The V call is TRBV7-2, the J call TRBJ2-3; D assignment may be TRBD1 or TRBD2 (5 bases each). The CDR3 has 15 residues. Germline values: CDR1 SGHTA, CDR2 FQGNSA. The V and J ends lost 5 bases and 0 bases respectively, with 12 bases between them. The CDR3 region has the DNA TGTGCCAGCAGCCCGGGACCCTCGAGCACAGATACGCAGTATTTT. Its translation is CASSPGPSSTDTQYF.

This clonotype has a handful of counts. The chain recombines TRBV4-2 with TRBJ2-5; 8 bases match TRBD2. This CDR3 contains 16 residues. Germline lookup yields CDR1 LGHNA and CDR2 YNFKEQ. V gave up 2 bases and J gave up 2 bases; unmatched junction bases: 7. Here the CDR3 DNA reads TGTGCCAGCAGCCAAAGCGGCGGGGGGCTTCAAGAGACCCAGTACTTC. Amino acids: CASSQSGGGLQETQYF.

This chain uses TRBV4-3 with TRBJ1-5, with D possibly being TRBD1 (5 bases). V was pared by 0 bases and J by 6 bases, with 15 bases between. Germline lookup yields CDR1 LGHNA and CDR2 YSLEER. This CDR3 contains 16 residues. The CDR3 reads CASSQETLSGRQPQHF. Here the CDR3 DNA reads TGCGCCAGCAGCCAAGAGACTTTATCGGGGCGTCAGCCCCAGCATTTT.

The CDR3 sequence is CASSLALSPIYGYTF. CDR3 in DNA: TGTGCCAGCAGTTTAGCGCTGAGTCCCATCTATGGCTACACCTTC. The rearrangement uses TRBV12-3 or TRBV12-4 and TRBJ1-2, with D unclear. The CDR3 loop spans 15 amino acids. V lost 0 bases and J lost 4, with 12 bases in between.

Comment on this clonotype: This may arise from a read error, as a much more abundant clone is one base away. This chain joins TRBV20-1 and TRBJ1-2, with 7 bases identical to TRBD1. Germline loops: CDR1 DFQATT, CDR2 SNEGSKA (reference sequence). This CDR3 comprises 14 residues. In DNA, the CDR3 is TGCAGTGCTAGCCTCGGACAGGTTAACCATGGCTACACCTTC. Translation gives CSASLGQVNHGYTF.

The chain joins TRBV20-1 to TRBJ2-1, with D possibly being TRBD2 (5 bases). The CDR3 is 12 residues long. Per the germline V gene, CDR1 is DFQATT and CDR2 is SNEGSKA (reference sequence). V was cut by 6 bases and J by 6 bases, with 12 bases left in between. CDR3 sequence reads: CSADTEGNEQFF. The CDR3 coding sequence is TGCAGTGCCGACACAGAGGGCAATGAGCAGTTCTTC.

This CDR3 is CSARDLRDSIGPLHF. In DNA, the CDR3 is TGCAGTGCTAGAGACCTCCGGGACTCGATAGGACCCCTCCACTTT. V gene TRBV20-1 combines with J gene TRBJ1-6; the D gene is possibly TRBD1 (5 bases). CDR1 is DFQATT, CDR2 SNEGSKA, per germline (reference sequence). This CDR3 is 15 amino acids long. Trimming cost V 0 bases and J 12 bases, with 18 bases left between them.

The chain recombines TRBV29-1 with TRBJ1-1, with D uncertain. The ends were cut back, 4 bases at V and 5 bases at J, with 8 bases in the middle. The germline V gene encodes CDR1 SQVTM and CDR2 ANQGSEA. The CDR3 covers 11 residues. CDR3 bases: TGCAGCGTTGGCGAGGCGACTGAAGCTTTCTTT. Protein sequence: CSVGEATEAFF. Together with reference TRBV29-1 and TRBJ1-1, the CDR3 gives the full variable domain: SAVISQKPSRDICQRGTSLTIQCQVDSQVTMMFWYRQQPGQSLTLIATANQGSEATYESGFVIDKFPISRPNLTFSTLTVSNMSPEDSSIYLCSVGEATEAFFGQGTRLTVV.

The chain recombines TRBV20-1 with TRBJ2-5, with a possible D match to TRBD2 (6 bases). CDR3 length: 13 amino acids. The V and J ends lost 0 bases and 7 bases respectively, with 12 bases between them. CDR1 DFQATT and CDR2 SNEGSKA come from the germline V gene (reference sequence). The CDR3 DNA sequence: TGCAGTGCTAGAGATTCGCGGGGCGCGACCCAGTACTTC. This sequence encodes CSARDSRGATQYF.

About this clonotype itself: A much larger clone lies one base from this, so it may be a read error. The chain links TRBV27 to TRBJ2-5; D could derive from TRBD1 or TRBD2 (6 bases each). CDR1 and CDR2 (germline): MNHEY, SMNVEV (reference sequence). The CDR3 loop spans 15 amino acids. The V end lost 6 bases, the J end lost 11 bases, and 25 bases lay between the germline ends. The CDR3 nucleotides are TGTGCCAGCAGGGGAAACGGGGGCCCCTACAATGAGCAGTACTTC. It yields the protein CASRGNGGPYNEQYF.

The rearrangement joins TRBV6-1 to TRBJ2-1; D might be TRBD1 (6 bases). The V end lost 6 bases, the J end lost 0 bases, and 21 bases lay between the germline ends. Germline-derived CDR1 and CDR2 are MNHNS and SASEGT. This CDR3 contains 18 residues. CDR3 bases: TGTGCCAGCAGGCGGACAGCCTTAGCTATAAGCTCCTACAATGAGCAGTTCTTC. Protein: CASRRTALAISSYNEQFF.